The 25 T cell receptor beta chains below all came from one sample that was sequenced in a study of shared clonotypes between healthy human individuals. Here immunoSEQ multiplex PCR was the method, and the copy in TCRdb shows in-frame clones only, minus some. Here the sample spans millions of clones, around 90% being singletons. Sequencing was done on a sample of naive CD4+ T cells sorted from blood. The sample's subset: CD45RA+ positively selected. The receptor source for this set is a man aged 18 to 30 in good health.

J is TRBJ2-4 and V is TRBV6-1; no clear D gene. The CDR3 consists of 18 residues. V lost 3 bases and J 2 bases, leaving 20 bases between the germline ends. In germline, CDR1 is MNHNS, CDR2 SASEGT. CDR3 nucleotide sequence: TGTGCCAGCAGTGATAAATCGACCGTAATGGTAACCAAAAACATTCAGTACTTC. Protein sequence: CASSDKSTVMVTKNIQYF.

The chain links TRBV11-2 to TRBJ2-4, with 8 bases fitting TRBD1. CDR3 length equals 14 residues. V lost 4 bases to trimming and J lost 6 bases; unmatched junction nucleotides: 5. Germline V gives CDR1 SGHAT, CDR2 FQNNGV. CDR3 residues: CASSYRQGTNIQYF. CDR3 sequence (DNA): TGTGCCAGCAGCTACCGACAGGGGACAAACATTCAGTACTTC.

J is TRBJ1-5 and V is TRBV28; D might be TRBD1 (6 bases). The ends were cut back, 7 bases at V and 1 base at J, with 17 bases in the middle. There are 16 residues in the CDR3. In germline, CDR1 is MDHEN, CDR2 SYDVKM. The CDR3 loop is CASTLRLGQSNQPQHF. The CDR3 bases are TGTGCCAGCACCCTGAGGTTGGGACAAAGCAATCAGCCCCAGCATTTT.

The CDR3 DNA reads TGTGCCAGCAGTCCATGGGGATCCCCGGGAGACGAGCAGTACTTC. Translated: CASSPWGSPGDEQYF. V and J are TRBV27 and TRBJ2-7; D is possibly TRBD2 (6 bases). V was cut by 5 bases and J by 5 bases, with 19 bases left in between. CDR3 length equals 15 residues. Germline V gives CDR1 MNHEY, CDR2 SMNVEV (reference sequence).

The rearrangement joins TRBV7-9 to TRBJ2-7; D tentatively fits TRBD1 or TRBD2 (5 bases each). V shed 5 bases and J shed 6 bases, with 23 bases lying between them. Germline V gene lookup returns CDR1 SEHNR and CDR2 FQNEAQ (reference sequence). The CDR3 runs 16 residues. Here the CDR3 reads CASSANSGTVVREQYF. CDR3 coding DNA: TGTGCCAGCAGCGCAAATTCCGGGACCGTGGTCCGCGAGCAGTACTTC.

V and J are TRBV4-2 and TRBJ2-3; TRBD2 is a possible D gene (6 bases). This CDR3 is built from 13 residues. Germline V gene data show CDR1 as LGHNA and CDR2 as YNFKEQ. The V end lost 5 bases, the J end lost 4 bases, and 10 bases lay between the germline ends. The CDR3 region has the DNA TGTGCCAGCAGCTCCCTAGCGTCAGATACGCAGTATTTT. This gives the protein CASSSLASDTQYF.

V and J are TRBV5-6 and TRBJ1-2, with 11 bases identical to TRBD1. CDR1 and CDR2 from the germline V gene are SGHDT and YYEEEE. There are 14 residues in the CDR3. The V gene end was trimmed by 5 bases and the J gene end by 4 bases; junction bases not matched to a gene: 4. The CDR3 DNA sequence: TGTGCCAGCAGTTGGGACAGGGGGGGCTATGGCTACACCTTC. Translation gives CASSWDRGGYGYTF.

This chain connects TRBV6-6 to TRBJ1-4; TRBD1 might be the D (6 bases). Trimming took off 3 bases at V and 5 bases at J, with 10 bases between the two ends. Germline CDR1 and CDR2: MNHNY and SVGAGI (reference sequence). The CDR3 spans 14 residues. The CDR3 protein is CASSYGQRNEKLFF. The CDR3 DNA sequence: TGTGCCAGCAGTTATGGACAGAGGAATGAAAAACTGTTTTTT.

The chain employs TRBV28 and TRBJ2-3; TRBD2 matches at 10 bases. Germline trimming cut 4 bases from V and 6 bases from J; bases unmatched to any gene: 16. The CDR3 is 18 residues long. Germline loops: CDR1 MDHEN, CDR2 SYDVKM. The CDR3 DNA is TGTGCCAGCAGTTCCTCCGGGACTAGCGTCCTGGGGACGGATACGCAGTATTTT. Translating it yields CASSSSGTSVLGTDTQYF.

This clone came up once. This chain's CDR3 is CSVLTGELFF. The CDR3 DNA reads as TGCAGCGTTTTAACCGGGGAGCTGTTTTTT. The chain employs TRBV29-1 and TRBJ2-2; no firm D call. Looked up from germline, CDR1 is SQVTM and CDR2 is ANQGSEA. Between the trimmed V and J ends, which lost 5 bases and 5 bases, there was a span of 3 bases. This CDR3 contains 10 residues.

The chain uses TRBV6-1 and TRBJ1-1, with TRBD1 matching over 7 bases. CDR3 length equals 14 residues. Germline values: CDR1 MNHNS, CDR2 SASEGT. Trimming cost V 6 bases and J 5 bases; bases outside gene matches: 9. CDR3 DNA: TGTGCCAGCAGAACATACAGGGGATGGACTGAAGCTTTCTTT. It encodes CASRTYRGWTEAFF.

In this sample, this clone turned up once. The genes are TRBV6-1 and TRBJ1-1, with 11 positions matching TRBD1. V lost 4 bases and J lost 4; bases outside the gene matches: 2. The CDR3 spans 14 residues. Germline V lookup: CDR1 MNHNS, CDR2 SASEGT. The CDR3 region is CASSADRGPTEAFF. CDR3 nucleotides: TGTGCCAGCAGTGCGGACAGGGGGCCCACTGAAGCTTTCTTT.

This CDR3 reads CASSSLGTQYF. The CDR3 DNA sequence: TGTGCCAGCAGCTCGTTAGGGACCCAGTACTTC. The chain is built from TRBV11-2 and TRBJ2-5, with D hard to call. CDR1 SGHAT and CDR2 FQNNGV come from the germline V gene. Trimming took off 4 bases at V and 7 bases at J, with 7 bases between the two ends. The CDR3 extends over 11 amino acids.

The CDR3 here is CASSGIAGGKSGELFF. The DNA for the CDR3 is TGTGCCAGCAGTGGCATAGCGGGAGGAAAGTCCGGGGAGCTGTTTTTT. This chain uses TRBV6-1 with TRBJ2-2; 10 nucleotides match TRBD2. The CDR3 is made up of 16 amino acids. The V gene end was trimmed by 4 bases and the J gene end by 6 bases; junction bases not matched to a gene: 8. CDR1 is MNHNS, CDR2 SASEGT, per germline.

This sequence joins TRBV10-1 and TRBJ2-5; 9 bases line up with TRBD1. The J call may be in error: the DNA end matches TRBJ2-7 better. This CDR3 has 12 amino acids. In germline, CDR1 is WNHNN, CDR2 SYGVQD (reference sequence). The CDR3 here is CARDRGSYEQYF. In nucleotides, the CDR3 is TGCGCCAGGGACAGGGGCTCCTACGAGCAGTACTTC.

CDR3 in DNA: TGTGCCAGCAGCTTAGGTCAGACACGAGGCTACACCTTC. Translating it yields CASSLGQTRGYTF. The chain employs TRBV7-2 and TRBJ1-2; D is unclear. Trimming shortened V by 1 base and J by 8 bases, and 11 bases separated the two germline ends. The V gene's germline CDR1 is SGHTA and CDR2 FQGNSA. The CDR3 runs to 13 residues.

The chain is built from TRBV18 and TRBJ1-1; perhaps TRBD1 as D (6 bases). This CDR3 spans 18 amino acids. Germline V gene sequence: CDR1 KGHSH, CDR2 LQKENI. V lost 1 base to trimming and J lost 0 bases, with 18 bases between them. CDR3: CASSPQNSLNRVNTEAFF. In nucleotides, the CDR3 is TGTGCCAGCTCACCACAAAATAGCTTAAACAGGGTGAACACTGAAGCTTTCTTT.

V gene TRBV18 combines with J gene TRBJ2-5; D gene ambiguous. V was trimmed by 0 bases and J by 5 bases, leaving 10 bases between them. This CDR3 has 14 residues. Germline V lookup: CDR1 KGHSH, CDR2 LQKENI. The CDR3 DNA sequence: TGTGCCAGCTCACCACCCTCGGTTCGTGAGACCCAGTACTTC. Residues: CASSPPSVRETQYF.

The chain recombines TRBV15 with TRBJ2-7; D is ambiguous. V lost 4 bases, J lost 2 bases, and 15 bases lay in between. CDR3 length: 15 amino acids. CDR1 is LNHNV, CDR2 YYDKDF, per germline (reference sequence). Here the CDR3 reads CATSTGSSSPYEQYF. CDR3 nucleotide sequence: TGTGCCACCAGCACGGGCAGCTCTTCCCCCTACGAGCAGTACTTC.

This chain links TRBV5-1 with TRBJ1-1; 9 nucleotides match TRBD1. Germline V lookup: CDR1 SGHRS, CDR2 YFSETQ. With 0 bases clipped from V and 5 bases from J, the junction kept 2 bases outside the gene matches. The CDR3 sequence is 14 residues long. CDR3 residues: CASSLVQGATEAFF. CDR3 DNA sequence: TGCGCCAGCAGCTTGGTACAGGGGGCTACTGAAGCTTTCTTT.

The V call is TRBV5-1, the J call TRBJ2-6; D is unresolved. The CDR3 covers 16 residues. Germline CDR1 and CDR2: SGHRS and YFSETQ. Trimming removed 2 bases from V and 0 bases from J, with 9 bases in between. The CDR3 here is CASSLGPTSGANVLTF. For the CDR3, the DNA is TGCGCCAGCAGCTTAGGCCCCACCTCTGGGGCCAACGTCCTGACTTTC.

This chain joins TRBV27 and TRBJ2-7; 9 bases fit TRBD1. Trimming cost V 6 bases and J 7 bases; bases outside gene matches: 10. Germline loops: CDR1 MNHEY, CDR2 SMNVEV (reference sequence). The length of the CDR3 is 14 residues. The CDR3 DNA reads TGTGCCAGCAGCCTCGGGACAGGGATGGGTGAGCAGTACTTC. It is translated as CASSLGTGMGEQYF.

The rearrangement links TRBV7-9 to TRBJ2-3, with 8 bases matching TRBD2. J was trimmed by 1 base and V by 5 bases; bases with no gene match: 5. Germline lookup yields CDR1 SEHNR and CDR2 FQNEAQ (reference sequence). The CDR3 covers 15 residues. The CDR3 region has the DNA TGTGCCAGCAGCCCAACGGGAGGGGGCACAGATACGCAGTATTTT. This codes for CASSPTGGGTDTQYF.

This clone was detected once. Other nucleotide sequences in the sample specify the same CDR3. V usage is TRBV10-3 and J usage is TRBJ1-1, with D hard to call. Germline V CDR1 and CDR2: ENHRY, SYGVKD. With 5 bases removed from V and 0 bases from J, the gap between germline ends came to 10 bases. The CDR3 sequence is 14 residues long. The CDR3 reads CAISRDTLNTEAFF. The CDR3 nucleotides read TGTGCCATCAGTCGTGACACCTTGAACACTGAAGCTTTCTTT.

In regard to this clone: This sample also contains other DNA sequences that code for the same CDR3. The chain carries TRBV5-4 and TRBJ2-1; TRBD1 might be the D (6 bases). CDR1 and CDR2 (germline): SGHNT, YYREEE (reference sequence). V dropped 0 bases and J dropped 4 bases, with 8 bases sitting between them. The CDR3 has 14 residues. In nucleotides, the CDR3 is TGTGCCAGCAGCTTGGCCGGACAGTACAATGAGCAGTTCTTC. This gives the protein CASSLAGQYNEQFF.